One and the same sample provided the 11 T cell receptor beta chains below, sequenced in a study of blood T cell repertoires in COVID-19. Clones were sequenced by immunoSEQ multiplex PCR, and TCRdb holds only the in-frame ones, with some missing. The table lists some 270,000 clones, approximately 85% of them singletons. Sequencing was performed on peripheral blood. The receptors originated from an elderly woman with COVID-19, enrolled during active disease.

The chain joins TRBV19 to TRBJ2-2; D uncertain. Germline V gives CDR1 LNHDA, CDR2 SQIVND (reference sequence). This CDR3 contains 13 residues. V was clipped by 3 bases and J by 4 bases, with 6 bases between them. The CDR3 DNA is TGTGCCAGTAGTATCGAGAGCACCGGGGAGCTGTTTTTT. This sequence encodes CASSIESTGELFF. Drawing the rest from reference TRBV19 and TRBJ2-2, the complete variable domain is DGGITQSPKYLFRKEGQNVTLSCEQNLNHDAMYWYRQDPGQGLRLIYYSQIVNDFQKGDIAEGYSVSREKKESFPLTVTSAQKNPTAFYLCASSIESTGELFFGEGSRLTVL.

This rearrangement joins TRBV2 to TRBJ2-1; tentative D call: TRBD1 (5 bases). The CDR3 totals 14 residues. Germline lookup yields CDR1 SNHLY and CDR2 FYNNEI. Trimming took 3 bases from V and 6 from J, leaving 12 bases between them. CDR3 region: CASSDSGASNEQFF. The CDR3 region has the DNA TGTGCCAGCAGTGATAGTGGGGCCAGCAATGAGCAGTTCTTC. Using reference TRBV2 and TRBJ2-1 for the parts outside the CDR3, the full variable domain is EPEVTQTPSHQVTQMGQEVILRCVPISNHLYFYWYRQILGQKVEFLVSFYNNEISEKSEIFDDQFSVERPDGSNFTLKIRSTKLEDSAMYFCASSDSGASNEQFFGPGTRLTVL.

The V call is TRBV29-1, the J call TRBJ2-7; TRBD1 is a possible D gene (6 bases). CDR3 length: 13 residues. The germline V and J ends were trimmed by 7 bases and 0 bases, with 13 bases remaining between them. CDR1 is SQVTM, CDR2 ANQGSEA, per germline. The CDR3 nucleotides are TGCAGCGCGCGAGGGGGATTCTCCTACGAGCAGTACTTC. It specifies CSARGGFSYEQYF.

The J gene is TRBJ2-1, the V gene TRBV7-3; a weak D match, TRBD2 (6 bases). The germline V gene encodes CDR1 SGHTA and CDR2 FQGTGA. V lost 2 bases and J lost 2, with 13 bases in between. The CDR3 runs 16 residues. The CDR3, as DNA: TGTGCCAGCAGCTTAGATGGCGGGGTCACCTACAATGAGCAGTTCTTC. This codes for CASSLDGGVTYNEQFF.

This chain links TRBV28 with TRBJ1-1, with D unresolved. The CDR3 has 13 residues. The germline gives CDR1 MDHEN, CDR2 SYDVKM. In DNA form, the CDR3 reads TGTGCAGCAGGCACCGTTGGGAACACTGAAGCTTTCTTT. This encodes CAAGTVGNTEAFF. Variable domain in full (rest from reference TRBV28 and TRBJ1-1): DVKVTQSSRYLVKRTGEKVFLECVQDMDHENMFWYRQDPGLGLRLIYFSYDVKMKEKGDIPEGYSVSREKKERFSLILESASTNQTSMYLCAAGTVGNTEAFFGQGTRLTVV.

The rearrangement joins TRBV28 to TRBJ1-2; maybe TRBD1 (6 bases). The CDR3 covers 13 residues. Germline CDR1 and CDR2: MDHEN and SYDVKM. V was cut by 6 bases and J by 4 bases, with 12 bases left in between. The CDR3 DNA sequence: TGTGCCAGCAGCCGAGGGGGGGGCTATGGCTACACCTTC. It codes for CASSRGGGYGYTF.

The genes are TRBV4-3 and TRBJ1-1; D perhaps matches TRBD1 (5 bases). The germline V gene encodes CDR1 LGHNA and CDR2 YSLEER. The CDR3 covers 15 residues. Trimming left V 1 base short and J 3 bases short, with 12 bases between. The CDR3 loop reads CASSQAFQGDTEAFF. CDR3 nucleotide sequence: TGCGCCAGCAGCCAAGCATTTCAGGGTGACACTGAAGCTTTCTTT.

Concerning this clone: The sample holds other DNA sequences that translate to the same CDR3. This rearrangement joins TRBV5-1 to TRBJ1-3; 7 nucleotides agree with TRBD1. Germline trimming cut 4 bases from V and 0 bases from J; bases unmatched to any gene: 7. CDR1 is SGHRS, CDR2 YFSETQ, per germline. This CDR3 is 16 amino acids long. CDR3 loop: CASSPGGTASGNTIYF. The CDR3, as DNA: TGCGCCAGCAGCCCAGGGGGGACAGCCTCTGGAAACACCATATATTTT. Using reference TRBV5-1 and TRBJ1-3 for the parts outside the CDR3, the full variable domain is KAGVTQTPRYLIKTRGQQVTLSCSPISGHRSVSWYQQTPGQGLQFLFEYFSETQRNKGNFPGRFSGRQFSNSRSEMNVSTLELGDSALYLCASSPGGTASGNTIYFGEGSWLTVV.

The V call is TRBV18, the J call TRBJ1-1; weak D call: TRBD1 (6 bases). The CDR3 is made up of 13 amino acids. Per germline, CDR1 KGHSH and CDR2 LQKENI. V lost 6 bases, J lost 4 bases, and 12 bases lay in between. CDR3 in amino acids: CASSTDSFTEAFF. For the CDR3, the DNA is TGTGCCAGCTCCACGGACAGTTTCACTGAAGCTTTCTTT.

The rearrangement links TRBV2 to TRBJ1-3, with 7 bases matching TRBD1. Germline V gene sequence: CDR1 SNHLY, CDR2 FYNNEI. Trimming cost V 2 bases and J 4 bases; bases outside gene matches: 8. CDR3 size: 16 residues. The CDR3 DNA follows: TGTGCCAGCAGTGAAACAAAGGGACAGCGCGGAAACACCATATATTTT. It is translated as CASSETKGQRGNTIYF.

The chain recombines TRBV4-1 with TRBJ1-1; 9 bases are a match to TRBD1. This CDR3 is built from 17 residues. Germline loops: CDR1 MGHRA, CDR2 YSYEKL. The V segment lost 4 bases and the J segment 0 bases; nucleotides outside the gene matches: 9. The DNA for the CDR3 is TGCGCCAGCAGCCCGCGGACAGGGGAAAGCTTGAACACTGAAGCTTTCTTT. This gives the protein CASSPRTGESLNTEAFF.